This T cell receptor (beta chain) was profiled in a study of Graves' ophthalmopathy and Graves' hyperthyroidism. From germline, CDR1 is ENHRY and CDR2 SYGVKD. This CDR3 is 13 amino acids long. Amplifying from RNA transcripts, the study obtained TCR beta CDR3 regions. HTBI primers primed a first-round RT-PCR, and a second-round multiplex PCR followed. A single record per CDR3 protein comes from TCRdb applying MiXCR to the multiplex PCR reads. Of some 250,000 distinct CDR3 sequences listed, about 46% are singletons. Details on this clonotype: At one boundary the junction diverges from the germline segment, which might be a read error.

This chain joins TRBV10-3 and TRBJ1-5, with D hard to call. This clonotype was obtained from an adult man with Graves' ophthalmopathy. The sample comprised peripheral blood. CDR3 amino acids: CASSYSMGKPQHF. CDR3 DNA: TGTGCCAGCAGTTACTCGATGGGGAAGCCCCAGCATTTT.